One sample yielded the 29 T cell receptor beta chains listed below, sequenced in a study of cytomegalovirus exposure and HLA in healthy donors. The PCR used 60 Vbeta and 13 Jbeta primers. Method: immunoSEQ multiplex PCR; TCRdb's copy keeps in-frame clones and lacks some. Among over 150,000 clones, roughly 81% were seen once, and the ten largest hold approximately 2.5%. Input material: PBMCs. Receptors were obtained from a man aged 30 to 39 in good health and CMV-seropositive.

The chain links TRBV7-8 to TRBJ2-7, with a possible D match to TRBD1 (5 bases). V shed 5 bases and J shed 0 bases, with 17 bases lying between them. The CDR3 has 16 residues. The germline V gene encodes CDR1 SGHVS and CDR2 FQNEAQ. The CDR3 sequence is CASSPGLGQSSYEQYF. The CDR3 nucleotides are TGTGCCAGCAGCCCAGGGCTAGGGCAGAGCTCCTACGAGCAGTACTTC.

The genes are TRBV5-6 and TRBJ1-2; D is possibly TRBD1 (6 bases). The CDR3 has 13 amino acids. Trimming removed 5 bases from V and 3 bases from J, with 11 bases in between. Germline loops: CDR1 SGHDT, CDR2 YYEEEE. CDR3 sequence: CASSQGIYYGYTF. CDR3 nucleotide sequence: TGTGCCAGCAGTCAGGGGATCTACTATGGCTACACCTTC.

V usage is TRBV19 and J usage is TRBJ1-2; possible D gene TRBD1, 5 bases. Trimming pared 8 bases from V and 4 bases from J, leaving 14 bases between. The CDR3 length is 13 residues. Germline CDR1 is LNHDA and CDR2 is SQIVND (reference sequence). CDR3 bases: TGTGCCAGTGCTCAGGGACTTTTCTATGGCTACACCTTC. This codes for CASAQGLFYGYTF.

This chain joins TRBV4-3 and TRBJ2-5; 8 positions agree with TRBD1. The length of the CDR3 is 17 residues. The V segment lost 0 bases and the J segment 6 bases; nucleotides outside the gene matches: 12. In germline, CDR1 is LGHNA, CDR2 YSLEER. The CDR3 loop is CASSQDRAGQGAKTQYF. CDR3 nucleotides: TGCGCCAGCAGCCAAGATCGGGCCGGGCAGGGGGCGAAGACCCAGTACTTC.

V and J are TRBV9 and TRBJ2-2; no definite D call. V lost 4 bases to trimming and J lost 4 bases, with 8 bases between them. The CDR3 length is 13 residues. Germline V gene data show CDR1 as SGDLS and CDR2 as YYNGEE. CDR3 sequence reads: CASSQALTGELFF. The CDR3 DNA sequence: TGTGCCAGCAGCCAGGCTCTCACCGGGGAGCTGTTTTTT.

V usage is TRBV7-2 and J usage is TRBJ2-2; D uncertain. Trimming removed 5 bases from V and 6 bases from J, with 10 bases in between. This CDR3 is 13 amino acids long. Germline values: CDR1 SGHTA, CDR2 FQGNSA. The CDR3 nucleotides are TGTGCCAGCAGCGCGGAAAATGCCGGGGAGCTGTTTTTT. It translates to CASSAENAGELFF.

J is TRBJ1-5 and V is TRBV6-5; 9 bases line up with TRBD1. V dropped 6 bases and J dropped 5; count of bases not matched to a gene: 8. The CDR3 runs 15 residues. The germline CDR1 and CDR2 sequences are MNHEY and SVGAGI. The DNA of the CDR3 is TGTGCCAGCAGCCTCCGGGACAGGGAACATCAGCCCCAGCATTTT. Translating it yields CASSLRDREHQPQHF.

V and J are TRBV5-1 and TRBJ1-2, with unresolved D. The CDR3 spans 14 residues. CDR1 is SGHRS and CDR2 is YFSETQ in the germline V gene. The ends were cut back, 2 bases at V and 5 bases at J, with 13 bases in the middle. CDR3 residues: CASSLNTETYGYTF. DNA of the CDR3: TGCGCCAGCAGCTTAAACACAGAGACATATGGCTACACCTTC.

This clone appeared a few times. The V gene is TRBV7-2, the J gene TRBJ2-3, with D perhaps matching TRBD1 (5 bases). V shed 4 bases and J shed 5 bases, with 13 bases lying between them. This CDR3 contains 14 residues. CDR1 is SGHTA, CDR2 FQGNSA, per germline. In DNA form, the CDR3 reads TGTGCCAGCAGCTCAAGCAGGGTGGGAGATACGCAGTATTTT. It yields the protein CASSSSRVGDTQYF.

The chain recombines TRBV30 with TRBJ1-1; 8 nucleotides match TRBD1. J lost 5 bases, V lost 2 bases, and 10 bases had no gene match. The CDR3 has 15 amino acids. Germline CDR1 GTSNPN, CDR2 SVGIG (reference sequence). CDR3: CAWSSYGQGWTEAFF. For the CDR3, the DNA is TGTGCCTGGAGTTCATACGGACAGGGATGGACTGAAGCTTTCTTT.

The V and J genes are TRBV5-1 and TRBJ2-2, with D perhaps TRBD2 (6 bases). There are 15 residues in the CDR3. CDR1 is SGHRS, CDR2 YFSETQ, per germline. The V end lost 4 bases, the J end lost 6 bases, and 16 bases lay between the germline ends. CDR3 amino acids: CASSDLVSGAGELFF. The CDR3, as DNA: TGCGCCAGCAGCGACTTGGTATCGGGAGCCGGGGAGCTGTTTTTT. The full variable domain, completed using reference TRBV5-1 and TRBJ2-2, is KAGVTQTPRYLIKTRGQQVTLSCSPISGHRSVSWYQQTPGQGLQFLFEYFSETQRNKGNFPGRFSGRQFSNSRSEMNVSTLELGDSALYLCASSDLVSGAGELFFGEGSRLTVL.

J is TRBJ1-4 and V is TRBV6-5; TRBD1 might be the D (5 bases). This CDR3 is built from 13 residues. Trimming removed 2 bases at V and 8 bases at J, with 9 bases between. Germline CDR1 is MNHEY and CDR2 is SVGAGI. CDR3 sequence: CASSYTTAEKLFF. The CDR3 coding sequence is TGTGCCAGCAGTTACACGACAGCCGAAAAACTGTTTTTT.

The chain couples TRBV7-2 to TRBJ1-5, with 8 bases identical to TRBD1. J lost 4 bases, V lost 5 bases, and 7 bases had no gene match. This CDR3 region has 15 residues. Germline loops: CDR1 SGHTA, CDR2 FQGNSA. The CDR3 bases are TGTGCCAGCAGCCCGCGGACAGGGAGGAATCAGCCCCAGCATTTT. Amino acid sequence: CASSPRTGRNQPQHF.

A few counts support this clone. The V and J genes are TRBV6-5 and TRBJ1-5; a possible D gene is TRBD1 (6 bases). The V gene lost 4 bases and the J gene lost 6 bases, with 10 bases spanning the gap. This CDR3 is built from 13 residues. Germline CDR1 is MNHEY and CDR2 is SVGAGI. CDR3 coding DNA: TGTGCCAGCAGTTCAAACAGGGTTCAGCCCCAGCATTTT. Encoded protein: CASSSNRVQPQHF.

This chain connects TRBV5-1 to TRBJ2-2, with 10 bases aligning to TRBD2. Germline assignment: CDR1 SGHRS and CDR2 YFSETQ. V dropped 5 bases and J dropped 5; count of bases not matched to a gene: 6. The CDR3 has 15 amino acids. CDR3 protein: CASRTLAGGTGELFF. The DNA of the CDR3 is TGCGCCAGCAGAACTTTAGCGGGAGGAACCGGGGAGCTGTTTTTT.

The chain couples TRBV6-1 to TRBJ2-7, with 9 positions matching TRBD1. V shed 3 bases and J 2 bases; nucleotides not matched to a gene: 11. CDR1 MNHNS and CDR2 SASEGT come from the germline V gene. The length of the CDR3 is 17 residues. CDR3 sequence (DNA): TGTGCCAGCAGTGATTTGGGACAGGGAATATATACCTACGAGCAGTACGTC. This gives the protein CASSDLGQGIYTYEQYV.

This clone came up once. In DNA form, the CDR3 reads TGTGCCAGCAGCCAAGGGGGACTAGCAGAAGAAGAGTACTTC. It is translated as CASSQGGLAEEEYF. The chain combines TRBV14 with TRBJ2-5, with TRBD2 identical over 9 bases. Germline V lookup: CDR1 SGHDN, CDR2 FVKESK. The CDR3 totals 14 residues. Trimming removed 1 base from V and 12 bases from J; junction bases left unmatched: 9.

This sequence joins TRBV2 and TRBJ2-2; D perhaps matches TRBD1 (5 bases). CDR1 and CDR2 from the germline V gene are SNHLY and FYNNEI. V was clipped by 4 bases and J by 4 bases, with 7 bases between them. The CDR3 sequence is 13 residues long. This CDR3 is CASSGQSTGELFF. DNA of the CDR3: TGTGCCAGCAGTGGACAGAGCACCGGGGAGCTGTTTTTT.

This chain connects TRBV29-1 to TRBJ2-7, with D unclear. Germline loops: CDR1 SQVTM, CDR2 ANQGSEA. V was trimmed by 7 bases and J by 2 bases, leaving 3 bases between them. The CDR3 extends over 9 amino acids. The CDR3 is CSATYEQYF. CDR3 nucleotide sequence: TGCAGCGCCACCTACGAGCAGTACTTC.

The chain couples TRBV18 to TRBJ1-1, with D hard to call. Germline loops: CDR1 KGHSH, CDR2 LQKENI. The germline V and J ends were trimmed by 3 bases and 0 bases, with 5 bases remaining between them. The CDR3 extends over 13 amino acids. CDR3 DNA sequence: TGTGCCAGCTCACCCCTCCTGAACACTGAAGCTTTCTTT. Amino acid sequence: CASSPLLNTEAFF.

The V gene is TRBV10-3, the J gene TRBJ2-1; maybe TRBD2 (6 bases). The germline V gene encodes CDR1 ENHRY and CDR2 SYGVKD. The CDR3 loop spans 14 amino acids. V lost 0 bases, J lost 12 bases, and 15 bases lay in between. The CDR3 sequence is CAISESTSGWRQFF. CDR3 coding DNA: TGTGCCATCAGTGAGTCGACCAGCGGGTGGAGGCAGTTCTTC.

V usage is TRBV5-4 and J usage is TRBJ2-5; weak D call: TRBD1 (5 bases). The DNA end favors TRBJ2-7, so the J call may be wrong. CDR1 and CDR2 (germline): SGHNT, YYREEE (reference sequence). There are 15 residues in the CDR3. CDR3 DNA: TGTGCCAGCAGCTTGGTGGCAGGGATCTCCTACGAGCAGTACTTC. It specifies CASSLVAGISYEQYF.

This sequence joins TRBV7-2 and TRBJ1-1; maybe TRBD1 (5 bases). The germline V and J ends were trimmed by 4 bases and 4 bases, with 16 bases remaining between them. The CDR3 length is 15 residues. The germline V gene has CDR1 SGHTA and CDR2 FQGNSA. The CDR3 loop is CASSSETLGGTEAFF. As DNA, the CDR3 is TGTGCCAGCAGCTCAGAAACCCTCGGGGGCACTGAAGCTTTCTTT.

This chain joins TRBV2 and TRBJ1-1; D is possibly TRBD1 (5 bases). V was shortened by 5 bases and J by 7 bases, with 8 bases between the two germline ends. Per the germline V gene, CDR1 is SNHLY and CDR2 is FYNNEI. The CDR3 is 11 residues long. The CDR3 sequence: CASSYDSEAFF. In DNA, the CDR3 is TGTGCCAGCAGTTACGACAGTGAAGCTTTCTTT.

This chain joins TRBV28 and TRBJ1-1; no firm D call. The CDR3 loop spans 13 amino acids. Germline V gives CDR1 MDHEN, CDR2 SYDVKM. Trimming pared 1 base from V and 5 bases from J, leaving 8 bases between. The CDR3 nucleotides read TGTGCCAGCAGTTTATATGGAGGGACTGAAGCTTTCTTT. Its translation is CASSLYGGTEAFF.

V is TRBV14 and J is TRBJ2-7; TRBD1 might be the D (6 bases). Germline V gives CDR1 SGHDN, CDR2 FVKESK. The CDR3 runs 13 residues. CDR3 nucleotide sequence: TGTGCCAGCAGCCAAGAATCCAGGACAGACCTAAGCGTC. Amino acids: CASSQESRTDLSV.

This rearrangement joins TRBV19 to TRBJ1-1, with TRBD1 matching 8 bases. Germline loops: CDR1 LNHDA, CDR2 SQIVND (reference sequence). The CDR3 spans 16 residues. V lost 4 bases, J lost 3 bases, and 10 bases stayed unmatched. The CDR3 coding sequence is TGTGCCAGTAGTACCTACCAGACAGGGGCGGACACTGAAGCTTTCTTT. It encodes CASSTYQTGADTEAFF.

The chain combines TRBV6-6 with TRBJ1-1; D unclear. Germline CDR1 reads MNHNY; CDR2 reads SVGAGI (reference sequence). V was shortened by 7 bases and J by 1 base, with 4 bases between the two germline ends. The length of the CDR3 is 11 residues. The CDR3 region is CASIQNTEAFF. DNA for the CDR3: TGTGCCAGCATTCAGAACACTGAAGCTTTCTTT.

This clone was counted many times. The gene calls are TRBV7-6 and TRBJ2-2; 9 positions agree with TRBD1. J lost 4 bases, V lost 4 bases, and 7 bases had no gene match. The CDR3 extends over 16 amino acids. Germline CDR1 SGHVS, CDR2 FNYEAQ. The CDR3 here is CASSSRTGVTTGELFF. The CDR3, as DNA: TGTGCCAGCAGCTCACGGACAGGGGTTACCACCGGGGAGCTGTTTTTT. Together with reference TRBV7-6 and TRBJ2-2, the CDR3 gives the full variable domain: GAGVSQSPRYKVTKRGQDVALRCDPISGHVSLYWYRQALGQGPEFLTYFNYEAQQDKSGLPNDRFSAERPEGSISTLTIQRTEQRDSAMYRCASSSRTGVTTGELFFGEGSRLTVL.